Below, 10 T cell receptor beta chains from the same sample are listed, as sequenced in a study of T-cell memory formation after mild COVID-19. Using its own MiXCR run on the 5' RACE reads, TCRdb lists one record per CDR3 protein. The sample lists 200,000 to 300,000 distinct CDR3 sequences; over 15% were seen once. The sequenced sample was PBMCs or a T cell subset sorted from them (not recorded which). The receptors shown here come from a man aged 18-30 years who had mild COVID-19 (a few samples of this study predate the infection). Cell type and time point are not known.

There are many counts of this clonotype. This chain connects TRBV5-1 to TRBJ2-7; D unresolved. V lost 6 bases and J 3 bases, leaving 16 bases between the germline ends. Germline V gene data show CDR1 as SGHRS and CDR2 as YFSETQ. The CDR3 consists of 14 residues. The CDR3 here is CASKISVASYEQYF. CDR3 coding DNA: TGCGCCAGCAAGATCTCCGTAGCTAGCTACGAGCAGTACTTC. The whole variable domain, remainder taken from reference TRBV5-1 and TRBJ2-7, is KAGVTQTPRYLIKTRGQQVTLSCSPISGHRSVSWYQQTPGQGLQFLFEYFSETQRNKGNFPGRFSGRQFSNSRSEMNVSTLELGDSALYLCASKISVASYEQYFGPGTRLTVT.

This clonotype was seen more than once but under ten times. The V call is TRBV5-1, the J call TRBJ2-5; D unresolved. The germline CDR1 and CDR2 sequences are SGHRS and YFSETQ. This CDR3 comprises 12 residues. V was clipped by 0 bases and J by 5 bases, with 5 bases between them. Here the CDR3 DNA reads TGCGCCAGCAGCTTGGTTACGGAGACCCAGTACTTC. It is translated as CASSLVTETQYF.

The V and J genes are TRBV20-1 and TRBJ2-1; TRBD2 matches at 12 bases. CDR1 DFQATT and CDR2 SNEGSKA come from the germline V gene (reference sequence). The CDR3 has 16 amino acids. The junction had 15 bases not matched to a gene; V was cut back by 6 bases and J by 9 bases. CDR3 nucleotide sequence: TGCAGTGCGGCCCGACTAGCGGGGGCGAGAGACGCTGAGCAGTTCTTC. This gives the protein CSAARLAGARDAEQFF.

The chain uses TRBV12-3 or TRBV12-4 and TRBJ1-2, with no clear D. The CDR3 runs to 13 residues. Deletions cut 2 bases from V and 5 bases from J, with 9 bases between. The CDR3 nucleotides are TGTGCCAGCAGTTTATCACAGCTATATGGCTACACCTTC. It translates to CASSLSQLYGYTF.

The CDR3 here is CASSSRDGVGAFF. CDR3 DNA: TGTGCCAGCAGTTCGCGGGATGGGGTTGGAGCTTTCTTT. The gene calls are TRBV6-5 and TRBJ1-1; D gene uncertain. Germline V CDR1 and CDR2: MNHEY, SVGAGI. This CDR3 is built from 13 residues. The V gene lost 4 bases and the J gene lost 10 bases, with 16 bases spanning the gap.

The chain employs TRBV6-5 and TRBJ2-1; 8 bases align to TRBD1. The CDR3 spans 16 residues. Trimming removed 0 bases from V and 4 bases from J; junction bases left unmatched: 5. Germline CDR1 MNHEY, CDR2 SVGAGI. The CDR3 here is CASSYSRGQEYNEQFF. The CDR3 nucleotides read TGTGCCAGCAGTTACTCGAGGGGACAGGAATACAATGAGCAGTTCTTC.

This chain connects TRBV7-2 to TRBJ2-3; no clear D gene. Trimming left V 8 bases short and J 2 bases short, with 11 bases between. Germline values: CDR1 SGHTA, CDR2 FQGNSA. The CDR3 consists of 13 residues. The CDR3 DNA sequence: TGTGCCAGCGAATGGAGAAACACAGATACGCAGTATTTT. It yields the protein CASEWRNTDTQYF.

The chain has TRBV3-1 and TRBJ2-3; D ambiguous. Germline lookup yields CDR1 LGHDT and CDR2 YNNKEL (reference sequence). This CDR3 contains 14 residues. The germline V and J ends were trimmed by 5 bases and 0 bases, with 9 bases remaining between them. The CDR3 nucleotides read TGTGCCAGCAGCATTCTTTCTAGCACAGATACGCAGTATTTT. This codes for CASSILSSTDTQYF.

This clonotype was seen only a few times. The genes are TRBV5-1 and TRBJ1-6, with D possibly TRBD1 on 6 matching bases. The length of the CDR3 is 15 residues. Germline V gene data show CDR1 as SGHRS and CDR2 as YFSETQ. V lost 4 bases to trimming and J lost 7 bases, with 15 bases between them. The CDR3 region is CASSRGAGENSPLHF. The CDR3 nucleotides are TGCGCCAGCAGCCGAGGCGCAGGGGAAAATTCACCCCTCCACTTT. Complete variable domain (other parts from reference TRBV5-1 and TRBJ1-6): KAGVTQTPRYLIKTRGQQVTLSCSPISGHRSVSWYQQTPGQGLQFLFEYFSETQRNKGNFPGRFSGRQFSNSRSEMNVSTLELGDSALYLCASSRGAGENSPLHFGNGTRLTVT.

The CDR3 is CASSLVGGEGSPLHF. The CDR3, as DNA: TGCGCCAGCAGCTTGGTAGGGGGCGAAGGTTCACCCCTCCACTTT. V usage is TRBV5-1 and J usage is TRBJ1-6; TRBD1 matches 7 bases. The CDR3 is made up of 15 amino acids. Germline CDR1 SGHRS, CDR2 YFSETQ. The trim removed 0 bases at V and 9 bases at J, leaving 6 bases unmatched.